This T cell receptor beta chain was found in a study of OX40 agonist ivuxolimab in advanced cancers. About the research overall: A history of anti-PD-1, anti-PD-L1 or anti-CTLA-4 therapy was acceptable, and approximately 39% had some. Study-level findings and limits: The authors also found low normalized T-cell clonal expansion in some nonresponders. Among the lowest peripheral clonal expansion occurred in 0.1-3.0 mg/kg partial responders.

Patients had blood sampled at baseline and again on cycle 4 day 1 and cycle 7 day 1. Libraries were prepared by immunoSEQ multiplex PCR; TCRdb keeps only in-frame clonotypes and omits some of them. The sample includes 52,000 or so clones, less than 85% of them seen just once. A word on this clone: The antigen is undetermined.

This TCR came from an adult with an advanced solid tumor such as melanoma, head and neck, liver or kidney cancer. Sequencing used CD4+ or CD8+ T cells sorted from blood, obtained in a trial of the OX40 agonist ivuxolimab.

The CDR3 nucleotides are TGTGCCAGCAGTGAATATAGGCTGCAGAGCGGGGAGCTGTTTTTT. Protein sequence: CASSEYRLQSGELFF. The chain combines TRBV25-1 with TRBJ2-2; D is unresolved. Deletions cut 0 bases from V and 7 bases from J, with 12 bases between. The CDR3 length is 15 residues. Germline V lookup: CDR1 MGHDK, CDR2 SYGVNS.